This TCR beta chain was recorded in a study of human T cells and chemical hapten exposure. MiXCR, run by TCRdb on the 5' RACE reads, gives a single entry per CDR3 protein. The sample lists roughly 110,000 distinct CDR3 sequences, approximately 20% seen once, with around 2.8% in the top ten. This clonotype was detected a few times. Total RNA came from unfractionated whole blood. The sequence was obtained from a human donor in good health.

CDR3 amino acids: CASSQRSGIGFSPYGYTF. As DNA, the CDR3 is TGTGCCAGCAGCCAACGCTCTGGGATCGGGTTCTCACCTTATGGCTACACCTTC. The chain links TRBV14 to TRBJ1-2; D is ambiguous. CDR1 is SGHDN, CDR2 FVKESK, per germline. The CDR3 loop spans 18 amino acids. V shed 2 bases and J shed 5 bases, with 24 bases lying between them.